These T cell receptor beta chains were read from a single sample in a study of T-cell reconstitution after alpha-beta-depleted transplantation in children. Each CDR3 protein is one row after TCRdb ran MiXCR on the PCR reads. The table shows some 640,000 distinct CDR3 sequences, with 16% occurring only once. The sequencing here drew on PBMCs from the stem cell graft donor, taken from the stem cell graft. Receptors originate from a human donor who donated a stem cell graft to a child with acute myeloid leukemia. CDR3s include the opening cysteine and the closing phenylalanine or tryptophan. The order of the fields is V gene, J gene, D gene, clone size, CDR3 DNA, CDR3 protein. A D gene is named only where the DNA matches it firmly. Some rows have no size entry. The others give once, few or many, or a class for an expanded clone.

TRBV20-1	TRBJ1-3	-	few	TGCAGTGCTAGAGATGTGGGGGGCGCTGGGTCTGGAAACACCATATATTTT	CSARDVGGAGSGNTIYF
TRBV4-2	TRBJ1-5	-	few	TGTGCCAGCAGCCAAGATCTCCCGCCGAGGAGCCATCAGCCCCAGCATTTT	CASSQDLPPRSHQPQHF
TRBV4-3	TRBJ2-5	TRBD2	-	TGCGCCAGCAGCCAACACGGGGGGGGGCGACAAGAGACCCAGTACTTC	CASSQHGGGRQETQYF
TRBV20-1	TRBJ1-1	-	many	TGCAGTGCTAGCAGGGAAAGTCTCGCTACTGAAGCTTTCTTT	CSASRESLATEAFF
TRBV9	TRBJ2-7	-	-	TGTGCCAGCAGCGCGATCACAAGTGAGCAGTACTTC	CASSAITSEQYF
TRBV12-3/TRBV12-4	TRBJ1-2	-	-	TGTGCCAGCAGTTGGACACATTCTAACTATGGCTACACCTTC	CASSWTHSNYGYTF
TRBV28	TRBJ1-5	TRBD1	few	TGTGCCAGCAGTATAATTACAGGGGATCAGCCCCAGCATTTT	CASSIITGDQPQHF
TRBV5-5	TRBJ2-3	-	-	TGTGCCAGCAGCCGCCTTGTCGGCCCGGATACGCAGTATTTT	CASSRLVGPDTQYF
TRBV20-1	TRBJ1-6	TRBD1	-	TGCAGTGCTTATACAGCAGGGGGATCCTATAATTCACCCCTCCACTTT	CSAYTAGGSYNSPLHF
TRBV6-2/TRBV6-3	TRBJ1-4	-	few	TGTGCCAGCAACCGGGACGATGAAAAAAAACTGTTTTTT	CASNRDDEKKLFF
TRBV7-3	TRBJ2-1	-	many	TGTGCCAGCAGCGCCCTTAGAATCGATGAGCAGTTCTTC	CASSALRIDEQFF
TRBV7-8	TRBJ2-1	TRBD2	-	TGTGCCAGCAGCCCAACTAGCGGGGGGGCTTACAATGAGCAGTTCTTC	CASSPTSGGAYNEQFF
TRBV12-3/TRBV12-4	TRBJ2-3	-	many	TGTGCCTCCCAGAGTAGCACAGATACGCAGTATTTT	CASQSSTDTQYF
TRBV24-1	TRBJ2-3	-	many	TGTGCCACCAGTGATCGGGTTAGCACAGATACGCAGTATTTT	CATSDRVSTDTQYF
TRBV14	TRBJ2-2	-	-	TGTGCCAGCAGCGGGTTCGCGAACACCGGGGAGCTGTTTTTT	CASSGFANTGELFF
TRBV12-3/TRBV12-4	TRBJ2-1	TRBD2	-	TGTGCCAGCAGGACTCTAGCGGATCCCGACAATGAGCAGTTCTTC	CASRTLADPDNEQFF
TRBV7-2	TRBJ2-1	-	many	TGTGCCAGCAGCCCCATGGGGACATTGTACAATGAGCAGTTCTTC	CASSPMGTLYNEQFF
TRBV20-1	TRBJ1-5	TRBD1	many	TGCAGTGCTAGAGCAGGGGGCGAGCCCCAGCATTTT	CSARAGGEPQHF
TRBV20-1	TRBJ1-6	-	many	TGCAGTGCGGTACGGGATAATAATTCACCCCTCCACTTT	CSAVRDNNSPLHF
TRBV24-1	TRBJ1-2	-	-	TGTGCCACCAGTGACTCCGGACAGAATGGAGGCTACACCTTC	CATSDSGQNGGYTF
TRBV5-1	TRBJ2-2	TRBD2	few	TGCGCCAGCAGCTTGGAAGCGGGGGAAGACGGGGAGCTGTTTTTT	CASSLEAGEDGELFF
TRBV6-1	TRBJ2-2	-	-	TGTGCCAGCAGGCCCCAGGCCGGGGAGCTGTTTTTT	CASRPQAGELFF
TRBV6-4	TRBJ2-3	-	few	TGTGCCAGCAGTGCTCTTCATGCAGATACGCAGTATTTT	CASSALHADTQYF
TRBV5-1	TRBJ2-1	-	few	TGCGCCAGCAGCTTGTTGCGCAGCTCCTACAATGAGCAGTTCTTC	CASSLLRSSYNEQFF
TRBV29-1	TRBJ2-3	-	many	TGCAGCGTTGTGGGGTCAGGCTACACAGATACGCAGTATTTT	CSVVGSGYTDTQYF
TRBV11-2	TRBJ2-1	-	many	TGTGCCAGCAGCTTAGGTAGACTATACAATGAGCAGTTCTTC	CASSLGRLYNEQFF
TRBV2	TRBJ2-3	-	-	TGTGCCAGCAGTGGGGAGCTGGCTAGCACAGATACGCAGTATTTT	CASSGELASTDTQYF
TRBV2	TRBJ1-6	-	-	TGTGCCAGCAGTCGCTTGGCGGGGTCCTATAATTCACCCCTCCACTTT	CASSRLAGSYNSPLHF
TRBV6-1	TRBJ2-1	-	-	TGTGCCAGCAGTGGACGGGGTACAGCAGGAGGGGGGTCCTACAATGAGCAGTTCTTC	CASSGRGTAGGGSYNEQFF
TRBV7-2	TRBJ1-4	TRBD1	-	TGTGCCAGCAGCATGGGACAGGGGACTAATGAAAAACTGTTTTTT	CASSMGQGTNEKLFF
TRBV20-1	TRBJ2-7	TRBD2	few	TGCAGTGCCCGGGGGGAGGGAACGGCGTACGAGCAGTACTTC	CSARGEGTAYEQYF
TRBV5-1	TRBJ1-1	-	-	TGCGCCAGCAGCTTGGGACAGCTCACCCCTGCTGAAGCTTTCTTT	CASSLGQLTPAEAFF
TRBV29-1	TRBJ2-3	-	few	TGCAGCGTTGACGTGCGGAGAGATACGCAGTATTTT	CSVDVRRDTQYF
TRBV12-3/TRBV12-4	TRBJ2-3	TRBD1	-	TGTGCCAGCACCGTGACAGGGGGCCTATCTGATACGCAGTATTTT	CASTVTGGLSDTQYF
TRBV4-2	TRBJ2-6	TRBD2	-	TGTGCCAGCAGCCAAGGGACTAGCGGGGGGGGATTGACGAGGGCCAACGTCCTGACTTTC	CASSQGTSGGGLTRANVLTF
TRBV27	TRBJ1-6	TRBD1	many	TGTGCCAGCAGTGGACCGGGACAGTATAATTCACCCCTCCACTTT	CASSGPGQYNSPLHF
TRBV25-1	TRBJ1-3	-	-	TGTGCCAGCATTAATGGGCCCGGAAACACCATATATTTT	CASINGPGNTIYF
TRBV12-3/TRBV12-4	TRBJ1-2	-	few	TGTGCCAGCAGTCTAAACCCCCGGGGAAACTATGGCTACACCTTC	CASSLNPRGNYGYTF
TRBV27	TRBJ2-6	TRBD2	-	TGTGCCAGCAGTGGCGGGGGGGCCTTTTCTGGGGCCAACGTCCTGACTTTC	CASSGGGAFSGANVLTF
TRBV5-1	TRBJ2-5	-	few	TGCGCCAGCAGCTTGGACTCTCCGGACCAAGAGACCCAGTACTTC	CASSLDSPDQETQYF
TRBV30	TRBJ2-7	-	-	TGTGCCTGGAGTGTAGAAGGGACCTACGAGCAGTACTTC	CAWSVEGTYEQYF
TRBV7-7	TRBJ2-3	-	few	TGTGCCAGCAGCTTACATGAGACAGATACGCAGTATTTT	CASSLHETDTQYF
TRBV28	TRBJ2-5	TRBD2	-	TGTGCCAGCAGCCAGCGACTAGCGGGGGGTCAAGAGACCCAGTACTTC	CASSQRLAGGQETQYF
TRBV20-1	TRBJ2-2	TRBD2	-	TGCAGTGCTGGGGGGGTGCGTGCCGGGGAGCTGTTTTTT	CSAGGVRAGELFF
TRBV12-3/TRBV12-4	TRBJ1-5	TRBD1	-	TGTGCCAGCAGTTTCTGGCAGGGGGCAAGCCCCCAGCATTTT	CASSFWQGASPQHF
TRBV20-1	TRBJ2-7	-	many	TGCAGTGCTAAGCCTAGGGTCTCCTACGAGCAGTACTTC	CSAKPRVSYEQYF
TRBV20-1	TRBJ2-1	-	many	TGCAGTGCTAGGTCGTCAGGTGGAGGCTCCTACAATGAGCAGTTCTTC	CSARSSGGGSYNEQFF
TRBV5-1	TRBJ1-1	-	once	TGCGCCAGCAGCTTGGAAATTTGGGGCCCTGAGTTGAACACTGAAGCTTTCTTT	CASSLEIWGPELNTEAFF
TRBV5-6	TRBJ2-5	TRBD2	-	TGTGCCAGCAGCTTAGGACTAGCGGGGGCGGCCCAGTACTTC	CASSLGLAGAAQYF
TRBV29-1	TRBJ2-5	-	-	TGCAGCGTTGAAGATCAGGGTCGTCGAGAGACCCAGTACTTC	CSVEDQGRRETQYF
TRBV5-1	TRBJ2-2	TRBD1	-	TGCGCCAGCAGCTCGACAGGGGGAATGGCCGGGGAGCTGTTTTTT	CASSSTGGMAGELFF
TRBV12-3/TRBV12-4	TRBJ1-2	TRBD1	-	TGTGCCAGCAGTTTAGGGCAGGGGGGTCTCTATGGCTACACCTTC	CASSLGQGGLYGYTF
TRBV5-6	TRBJ2-7	-	many	TGTGCCAGCAGCTTTGGATCCGGGCAGTACTTC	CASSFGSGQYF
TRBV7-2	TRBJ1-5	-	many	TGTGCCAGCAGCCCCGGTGCTTCAAATCAGCCCCAGCATTTT	CASSPGASNQPQHF
TRBV20-1	TRBJ2-2	-	many	TGCAGTGCTAGGGGCACAACCGGGGAGCTGTTTTTT	CSARGTTGELFF
TRBV12-3/TRBV12-4	TRBJ1-2	TRBD1	many	TGTGCCAGCAGTCCAGGGGGCATAGAGTATGGCTACACCTTC	CASSPGGIEYGYTF
TRBV20-1	TRBJ1-6	-	many	TGCAGTGCTAGAGATAGGGTTGACGGTAATAATTCACCCCTCCACTTT	CSARDRVDGNNSPLHF
TRBV20-1	TRBJ1-2	TRBD1	many	TGCAGTGCTGGAGGACAGGGACTTAGTGGCTACACCTTC	CSAGGQGLSGYTF
TRBV5-5	TRBJ2-5	TRBD2	many	TGTGCCAGCAGCTCGGGGACTAGCTGGGAGACCCAGTACTTC	CASSSGTSWETQYF
TRBV20-1	TRBJ2-5	-	many	TGCAGTGCTAGCCGAGGGACCCTGCTAGAGACCCAGTACTTC	CSASRGTLLETQYF